The clone carrying this T cell receptor (beta chain) has a count of ten or more. Its antigen is not identified. RNA transcripts served as the template for amplifying TCR beta CDR3 regions. With the HTBI primer set, the TCR CDR3 went through a first round of RT-PCR. A single record per CDR3 protein comes from TCRdb applying MiXCR to the multiplex PCR reads. The sample holds under 400,000 distinct CDR3 sequences, 13% to 15% seen once. There are 17 residues in the CDR3. V was pared by 5 bases and J by 2 bases, with 14 bases of the junction left unmatched. These data originate in a study of T cells in Graves' hyperthyroidism and ophthalmopathy. General study results and limits: Ophthalmopathy was separated from stable hyperthyroidism by a 13 V-J model. Before onset, by a median of around 6.1 months, the model predicted ophthalmopathy.

The J gene is TRBJ2-7, the V gene TRBV12-3 or TRBV12-4; 8 positions agree with TRBD2. This receptor was taken from a woman in her sixties or seventies with Graves' ophthalmopathy. Specimen: blood. The CDR3, as DNA: TGTGCCAGCAGTCGTCCTCCGGGACTAGGGCCTCCCTACGAGCAGTACTTC. Amino acid sequence: CASSRPPGLGPPYEQYF.